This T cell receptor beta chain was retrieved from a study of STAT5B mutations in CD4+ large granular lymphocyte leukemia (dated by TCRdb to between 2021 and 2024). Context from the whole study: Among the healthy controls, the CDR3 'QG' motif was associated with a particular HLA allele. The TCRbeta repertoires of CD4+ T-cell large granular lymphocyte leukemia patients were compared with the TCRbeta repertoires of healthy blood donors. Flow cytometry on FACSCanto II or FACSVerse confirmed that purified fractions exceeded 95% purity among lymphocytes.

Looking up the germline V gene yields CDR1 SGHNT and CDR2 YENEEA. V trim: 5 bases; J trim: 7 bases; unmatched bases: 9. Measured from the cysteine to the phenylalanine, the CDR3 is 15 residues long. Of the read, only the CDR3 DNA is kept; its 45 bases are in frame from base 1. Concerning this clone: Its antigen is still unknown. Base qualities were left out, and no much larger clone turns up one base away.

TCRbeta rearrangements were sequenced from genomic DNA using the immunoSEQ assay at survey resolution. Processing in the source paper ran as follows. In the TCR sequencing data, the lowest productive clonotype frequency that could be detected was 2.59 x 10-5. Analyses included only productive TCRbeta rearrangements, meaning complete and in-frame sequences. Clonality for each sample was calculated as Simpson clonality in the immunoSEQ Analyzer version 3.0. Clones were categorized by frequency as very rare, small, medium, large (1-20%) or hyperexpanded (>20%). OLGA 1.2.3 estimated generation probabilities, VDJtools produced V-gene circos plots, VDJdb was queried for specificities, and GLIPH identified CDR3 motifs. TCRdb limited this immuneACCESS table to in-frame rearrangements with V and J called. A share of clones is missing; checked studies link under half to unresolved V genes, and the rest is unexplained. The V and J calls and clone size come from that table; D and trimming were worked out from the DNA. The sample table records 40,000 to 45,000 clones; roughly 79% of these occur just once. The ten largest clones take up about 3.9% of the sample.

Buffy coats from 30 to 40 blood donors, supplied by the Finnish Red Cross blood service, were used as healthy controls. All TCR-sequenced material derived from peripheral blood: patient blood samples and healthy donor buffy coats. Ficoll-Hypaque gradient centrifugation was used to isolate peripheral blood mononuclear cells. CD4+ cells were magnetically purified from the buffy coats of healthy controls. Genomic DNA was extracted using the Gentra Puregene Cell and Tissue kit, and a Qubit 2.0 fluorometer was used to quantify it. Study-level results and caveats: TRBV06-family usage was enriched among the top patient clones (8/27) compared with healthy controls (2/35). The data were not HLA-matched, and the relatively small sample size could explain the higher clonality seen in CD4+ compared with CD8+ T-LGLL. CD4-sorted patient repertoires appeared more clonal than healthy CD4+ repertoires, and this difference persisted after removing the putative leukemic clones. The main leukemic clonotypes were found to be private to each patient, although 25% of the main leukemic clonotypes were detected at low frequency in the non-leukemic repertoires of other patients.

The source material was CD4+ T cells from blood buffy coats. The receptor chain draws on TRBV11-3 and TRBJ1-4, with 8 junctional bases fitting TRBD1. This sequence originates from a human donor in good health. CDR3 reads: CASSPGQGAGEKLFF. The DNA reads TGTGCCAGCAGCCCAGGGCAGGGGGCCGGTGAAAAACTGTTTTTT.